Listed here is a single TCR beta chain. It has no known antigen specificity. Base qualities are not provided; no much larger clone lies one nucleotide away. The source of the sample is a study of spatial heterogeneity in lung cancer (dated by TCRdb to 2018 to 2020). In the study overall: The donors were some 70 patients from the lung TRACERx cohort who had early-stage, untreated non-small cell lung cancer. Both alpha and beta chains were TCR-sequenced in samples taken at surgery, namely 220 tumor regions, 61 to 65 matched nontumor lung samples and around 53 PBMC samples. Beta-chain transcripts were consistently detected in greater numbers than alpha-chain transcripts, which likely reflected higher beta-chain transcript abundance. TCR repertoire features were related to nonsynonymous mutation counts determined by whole-exome sequencing of tumor tissue. In the raw uncorrected reads, each unique combination of TCR and UMI appeared more than ten times on average. TCR alpha and beta repertoires were quantitatively compared across multiple tumor regions, matched nontumor lung and blood in non-small cell lung cancer. Follow-up PBMC samples were sequenced whenever available, with the median time to follow-up being approximately 2 years after resection. Study-wide findings and limitations: Additional single-cell paired TCR alpha and beta sequencing was considered necessary to confirm, at a functional level, the hypothesis that regional TCRs recognize regional mutations. Ubiquitous expanded tumor TCRs were detected in blood more often at tumor resection than at routine follow-up. Only 14 to 15 patients were included in the comparisons of baseline and follow-up blood repertoires.

The time point label of this sample denotes: blood at routine non-recurrence follow-up after resection. TCR sequencing used whole RNA extracted from tumor and nontumor lung tissue, or from cryopreserved PBMC samples, without cell sorting. Only patients for whom sufficient RNA was available from at least two tumor regions were selected for TCR sequencing. V gives up 4 bases and J gives up 0 bases, and the segment between their germline ends measures 11 bases. The germline V gene (reference sequence) sets CDR1 to SGHNT and CDR2 to YYREEE. Including the terminal cysteine and phenylalanine, the CDR3 comprises 16 residues. Only the CDR3 portion is preserved as DNA: 48 bases, with reading frame beginning at the first base. Libraries were prepared through 5' RACE. For sequencing, a NextSeq 500 was employed. To allow correction of PCR and sequencing errors, the TCR library protocol tagged every TCR cDNA molecule with a unique molecular identifier. Per the original workflow: Decombinator tools were used for TCR identification, UMI-based error correction and CDR3 extraction. Expanded TCRs were defined as those above a frequency of 2 per 1,000, corresponding to the top 1% of the tumor frequency distribution. Renyi diversity was calculated using the R vegan package after each repertoire was subsampled 100 times to 5,000 TCRs. To build CDR3 similarity networks, amino acid triplet string-kernel similarity was used, and CDR3s were connected when their pairwise similarity was above 0.82. TCRdb reprocessed the public reads (quality trimming at Q25 with fastp, clone calling with MiXCR) and kept in-frame beta chains. Rows merge per CDR3 protein into single entries with the most common DNA and genes. What appears here as the V and J calls and clone size reflects TCRdb's work, not the paper's. The sample profile shows 35,000 to 55,000 distinct CDR3 sequences; roughly 20% of them were found once. Less than 9.5% of the sample rests with the top ten.

The specimen comprised PBMCs, sampled at follow-up. The clonotype comes from a female donor with early-stage non-small cell lung cancer. The sequence is built from TRBV5-4 and TRBJ2-6; TRBD2 is a weak D gene call, 5 bases matching. CDR3 region: CASSSGPSSGANVLTF. The DNA is as follows: TGTGCCAGCAGCAGCGGACCGAGCTCTGGGGCCAACGTCCTGACTTTC.